The rows below give T cell receptor beta chains drawn from one sample of a study of cytomegalovirus exposure and HLA in healthy donors. Some clones are missing from TCRdb's copy, which holds only in-frame ones; the method was immunoSEQ multiplex PCR. Among 100,000 to 150,000 clones listed, 77% were seen once. The sequencing sample was made of PBMCs. Source of these receptors: a human donor in good health. CDR3s include the opening cysteine and the closing phenylalanine or tryptophan. The order of the fields is clone size, D gene, V gene, J gene, CDR3 DNA, CDR3 protein. A D gene is named only where the DNA matches it firmly. Size values are once, few and many counts, or a class for expanded clones, and some rows have none.

abundance: .
d_gene: .
v_gene: TRBV4-1
j_gene: TRBJ1-5
CDR3nt: TGCGCCAGCAGCCGAGTAACAGAGAGAGGCAATCAGCCCCAGCATTTT
CDR3aa: CASSRVTERGNQPQHF

abundance: .
d_gene: .
v_gene: TRBV2
j_gene: TRBJ1-2
CDR3nt: TGTGCCAGCAGACCGGACACTAACTATGGCTACACCTTC
CDR3aa: CASRPDTNYGYTF

abundance: few
d_gene: .
v_gene: TRBV6-5
j_gene: TRBJ1-1
CDR3nt: TGTGCCAGCAGCCCAGGGTCGGTAACTGAAGCTTTCTTT
CDR3aa: CASSPGSVTEAFF

abundance: few
d_gene: TRBD2
v_gene: TRBV11-2
j_gene: TRBJ2-5
CDR3nt: TGTGCCAGCAGCTTAGTCCAAACTAGCGGGATGAAGACCCAGTACTTC
CDR3aa: CASSLVQTSGMKTQYF

abundance: .
d_gene: .
v_gene: TRBV18
j_gene: TRBJ1-2
CDR3nt: TGTGCCAGCTCACCAGTAGATAGTTTAGCTAACTATGGCTACACCTTC
CDR3aa: CASSPVDSLANYGYTF

abundance: .
d_gene: .
v_gene: TRBV6-5
j_gene: TRBJ2-5
CDR3nt: TGTGCCAGCAGTTACTCCCCTAGTGAAGAGACCCAGTACTTC
CDR3aa: CASSYSPSEETQYF

abundance: .
d_gene: .
v_gene: TRBV18
j_gene: TRBJ1-3
CDR3nt: TGTGCCAGCTCACAGAGCTCTGGAAACACCATATATTTT
CDR3aa: CASSQSSGNTIYF

abundance: .
d_gene: TRBD2
v_gene: TRBV4-1
j_gene: TRBJ2-7
CDR3nt: TGCGCCAGCAGCCTTGTGACTAGCGGGAGTGACTACGAGCAGTACTTC
CDR3aa: CASSLVTSGSDYEQYF

abundance: .
d_gene: TRBD1
v_gene: TRBV16
j_gene: TRBJ2-5
CDR3nt: TGTGCCAGCAGCCAAGGACAGGGAAGGGAGACCCAGTACTTC
CDR3aa: CASSQGQGRETQYF

abundance: .
d_gene: .
v_gene: TRBV6-5
j_gene: TRBJ1-4
CDR3nt: TGTGCCAGCAGCCGGGGGAAGGAAAAACTGTTTTTT
CDR3aa: CASSRGKEKLFF

abundance: .
d_gene: .
v_gene: TRBV6-5
j_gene: TRBJ1-2
CDR3nt: TGTGCCAGCAGGGACGGGGGGCCGGGCGGCTACACCTTC
CDR3aa: CASRDGGPGGYTF

abundance: .
d_gene: .
v_gene: TRBV4-1
j_gene: TRBJ2-1
CDR3nt: TGCGCCAGCAGCCCGATTCCGACAGGTCTAAGGTGGAATGGGCAGTTCTTC
CDR3aa: CASSPIPTGLRWNGQFF

abundance: few
d_gene: .
v_gene: TRBV15
j_gene: TRBJ2-2
CDR3nt: TGTGCCACCAGCAGAGATCGCCAGTCTGCTAACACCGGGGAGCTGTTTTTT
CDR3aa: CATSRDRQSANTGELFF

abundance: once
d_gene: .
v_gene: TRBV19
j_gene: TRBJ2-2
CDR3nt: TGTGCCAGTAGTATGGTCAGGGAAGGCACCGGGGAGCTGTTTTTT
CDR3aa: CASSMVREGTGELFF

abundance: .
d_gene: .
v_gene: TRBV9
j_gene: TRBJ2-7
CDR3nt: TGTGCCAGCAGCGTAGGGGGTCAGGGCTACGAGCAGTACTTC
CDR3aa: CASSVGGQGYEQYF

abundance: once
d_gene: .
v_gene: TRBV18
j_gene: TRBJ1-1
CDR3nt: TGTGCCAGCTCACGACTTACCCCGGGGGGCGCGGACACTGAAGCTTTCTTT
CDR3aa: CASSRLTPGGADTEAFF

abundance: .
d_gene: .
v_gene: TRBV27
j_gene: TRBJ2-7
CDR3nt: TGTGCCAGCAGTCCCCGGGACAAAACCTACGAGCAGTACTTC
CDR3aa: CASSPRDKTYEQYF

abundance: once
d_gene: .
v_gene: TRBV30
j_gene: TRBJ2-7
CDR3nt: TGTGCCTGGAGACAGGGCTCCTACGAGCAGTACTTC
CDR3aa: CAWRQGSYEQYF

abundance: .
d_gene: TRBD2
v_gene: TRBV9
j_gene: TRBJ2-1
CDR3nt: TGTGCCAGCAGCGTAGCCAGCGGGAGTATCTACAATGAGCAGTTCTTC
CDR3aa: CASSVASGSIYNEQFF

abundance: .
d_gene: .
v_gene: TRBV30
j_gene: TRBJ1-2
CDR3nt: TGTGCCTGGAGAACAGGAGCGGGCTATGGCTACACCTTC
CDR3aa: CAWRTGAGYGYTF

abundance: .
d_gene: .
v_gene: TRBV6-5
j_gene: TRBJ2-3
CDR3nt: TGTGCCAGCAGCCCTCGTTCAGATACGCAGTATTTT
CDR3aa: CASSPRSDTQYF

abundance: .
d_gene: TRBD1
v_gene: TRBV5-5
j_gene: TRBJ1-2
CDR3nt: TGTGCCAGCAAAACCCGGGACAGGGACTTCTATGGCTACACCTTC
CDR3aa: CASKTRDRDFYGYTF

abundance: once
d_gene: .
v_gene: TRBV6-1
j_gene: TRBJ2-7
CDR3nt: TGTGCCAGCAGTGAGTGGCAGGGTACCTACGAGCAGTACTTC
CDR3aa: CASSEWQGTYEQYF

abundance: .
d_gene: TRBD1
v_gene: TRBV5-1
j_gene: TRBJ2-5
CDR3nt: TGCGCCAGCAGCTTGGGACCAGGGGGCGGGGAGACCCAGTACTTC
CDR3aa: CASSLGPGGGETQYF

abundance: .
d_gene: .
v_gene: TRBV28
j_gene: TRBJ2-7
CDR3nt: TGTGCCAGCAGCTATCGATACGAGCAGTACTTC
CDR3aa: CASSYRYEQYF

abundance: .
d_gene: TRBD2
v_gene: TRBV29-1
j_gene: TRBJ2-3
CDR3nt: TGCAGCGTTGTTAGGACTAGCGAGACAGATACGCAGTATTTT
CDR3aa: CSVVRTSETDTQYF

abundance: .
d_gene: .
v_gene: TRBV18
j_gene: TRBJ2-1
CDR3nt: TGTGCCAGCTCTCCACAACGGAGCGTCGGGTCCTACAATGAGCAGTTCTTC
CDR3aa: CASSPQRSVGSYNEQFF

abundance: .
d_gene: .
v_gene: TRBV6-5
j_gene: TRBJ2-6
CDR3nt: TGTGCCAGCAGCTCCCTTTCGACTAGGGGCAACGTCCTGACTTTC
CDR3aa: CASSSLSTRGNVLTF

abundance: .
d_gene: .
v_gene: TRBV7-2
j_gene: TRBJ2-1
CDR3nt: TGTGCCAGCAGCTTGACACGGTCGGGGAATGAGCAGTTCTTC
CDR3aa: CASSLTRSGNEQFF

abundance: .
d_gene: .
v_gene: TRBV28
j_gene: TRBJ2-7
CDR3nt: TGTGCCAGCAGTTTACCGGGTAAATCGGCCTACGAGCAGTACTTC
CDR3aa: CASSLPGKSAYEQYF

abundance: .
d_gene: TRBD1
v_gene: TRBV19
j_gene: TRBJ2-6
CDR3nt: TGTGCCAGTAGTATACGGACAGGGGTCTCTTTGTCTGGGGCCAACGTCCTGACTTTC
CDR3aa: CASSIRTGVSLSGANVLTF